These 2 T cell receptor beta chains originate from one sample sequenced in a study of OX40 agonist ivuxolimab in advanced cancers. Only in-frame clones appear in the TCRdb table, and some are missing; sequencing was by immunoSEQ multiplex PCR. The profile shows just over 50,000 clones, more than 70% of them singletons. The sample in question was CD4+ or CD8+ T cells sorted from blood, obtained in a trial of the OX40 agonist ivuxolimab. The receptors shown here come from an adult with an advanced solid tumor such as melanoma, head and neck, liver or kidney cancer.

The chain has TRBV2 and TRBJ2-1, with D uncertain. The germline CDR1 and CDR2 sequences are SNHLY and FYNNEI. There are 12 residues in the CDR3. Trimming took 5 bases from V and 6 from J, leaving 8 bases between them. DNA for the CDR3: TGTGCCAGCAGTCGGTTTGCCAATGAGCAGTTCTTC. This codes for CASSRFANEQFF.

DNA of the CDR3: TGTGCCAGTAGTATTCGGGACGGGTGGACGGCCAAAAACATTCAGTACTTC. Its protein product is CASSIRDGWTAKNIQYF. The rearrangement links TRBV19 to TRBJ2-4; D may be TRBD1 or TRBD2 (5 bases each). Germline assignment: CDR1 LNHDA and CDR2 SQIVND (reference sequence). CDR3 length equals 17 residues. V lost 3 bases and J 1 base, leaving 16 bases between the germline ends.